Below are 29 T cell receptor beta chains sequenced from a single sample in a study of blood T cell repertoires in COVID-19. Assay used: immunoSEQ multiplex PCR; TCRdb lists only in-frame clones, some missing. The profile covers more than 45,000 clones, with about 89% appearing a single time and about a sixth taken by the ten largest. The sample taken for sequencing was peripheral blood. These receptors originate from a man in his 60s with active or convalescent COVID-19.

This clone was picked up one time. This chain links TRBV20-1 with TRBJ1-2, with D possibly TRBD1 on 5 matching bases. The V end lost 8 bases, the J end lost 0 bases, and 13 bases lay between the germline ends. This CDR3 spans 13 amino acids. Germline V gene data show CDR1 as DFQATT and CDR2 as SNEGSKA (reference sequence). CDR3 residues: CSTNDRTNYGYTF. In nucleotides, the CDR3 is TGCAGTACTAATGACAGAACTAACTATGGCTACACCTTC.

This clone was found once. The V call is TRBV9, the J call TRBJ1-3; maybe TRBD1 (5 bases). The V end was cut by 3 bases, the J end by 3 bases, with 13 bases between. The CDR3 contains 15 residues. Per germline, CDR1 SGDLS and CDR2 YYNGEE. The CDR3: CASSEQGARGNTIYF. In DNA form, the CDR3 reads TGTGCCAGCAGCGAACAAGGGGCTCGTGGAAACACCATATATTTT.

This clone was picked up one time. This chain uses TRBV7-8 with TRBJ1-2; TRBD1 matches at 7 bases. In germline, CDR1 is SGHVS, CDR2 FQNEAQ. The CDR3 has 15 amino acids. With V trimmed by 0 bases and J by 2 bases, 3 bases remained unmatched. The CDR3 nucleotides are TGTGCCAGCAGCTTAGCACGGACAGGCAACTATGGCTACACCTTC. This codes for CASSLARTGNYGYTF.

V usage is TRBV5-1 and J usage is TRBJ1-4; 9 nucleotides agree with TRBD1. This CDR3 region has 17 residues. V gave up 4 bases and J gave up 7 bases; unmatched junction bases: 14. The germline CDR1 and CDR2 sequences are SGHRS and YFSETQ. This CDR3 reads CASSPLTPGQGGEKLFF. The CDR3 DNA reads as TGCGCCAGCAGCCCCTTAACACCGGGACAGGGAGGTGAAAAACTGTTTTTT.

The chain couples TRBV7-3 to TRBJ2-7, with 7 bases matching TRBD1. The germline V gene encodes CDR1 SGHTA and CDR2 FQGTGA. The CDR3 is 14 residues long. Trimming took 1 base from V and 3 from J; bases not matched to a gene: 3. CDR3 protein: CASSLNAGGYEQYF. For the CDR3, the DNA is TGTGCCAGCAGCTTAAATGCAGGGGGCTACGAGCAGTACTTC.

This clone came up a few times. The rearrangement uses TRBV6-5 and TRBJ2-3, with D unresolved. The ends were cut back, 6 bases at V and 1 base at J, with 8 bases in the middle. The CDR3 runs to 13 residues. The germline V gene encodes CDR1 MNHEY and CDR2 SVGAGI. The CDR3 nucleotides are TGTGCCAGCAGGAGGTCGGGCACAGATACGCAGTATTTT. The encoded protein is CASRRSGTDTQYF.

This chain links TRBV13 with TRBJ2-1, with D perhaps matching TRBD2 (6 bases). Germline V gene lookup returns CDR1 PRHDT and CDR2 FYEKMQ (reference sequence). Trimming cost V 3 bases and J 0 bases, with 15 bases left between them. The CDR3 contains 17 residues. The CDR3 DNA is TGTGCCAGCAGCTTTTGGGACTCCCCCAGCTCCTACAATGAGCAGTTCTTC. Residues: CASSFWDSPSSYNEQFF.

The chain links TRBV7-3 to TRBJ2-2, with 7 bases matching TRBD1. V lost 0 bases, J lost 4 bases, and 2 bases stayed unmatched. The CDR3 is made up of 15 amino acids. Germline CDR1 is SGHTA and CDR2 is FQGTGA. DNA of the CDR3: TGTGCCAGCAGCTTAACGGGACAGATCACCGGGGAGCTGTTTTTT. This translates into CASSLTGQITGELFF. Full variable domain (remainder filled in from reference TRBV7-3 and TRBJ2-2): GAGVSQTPSNKVTEKGKYVELRCDPISGHTALYWYRQSLGQGPEFLIYFQGTGAADDSGLPNDRFFAVRPEGSVSTLKIQRTERGDSAVYLCASSLTGQITGELFFGEGSRLTVL.

CDR3 DNA: TGTGCCAGCAGCTCCGACAGGGCCACTGAAGCTTTCTTT. It codes for CASSSDRATEAFF. The V gene is TRBV13, the J gene TRBJ1-1; 7 bases align to TRBD1. Trimming removed 4 bases from V and 4 bases from J; junction bases left unmatched: 3. This CDR3 comprises 13 residues. Looked up from germline, CDR1 is PRHDT and CDR2 is FYEKMQ (reference sequence).

This clone was seen once. CDR3 loop: CAWSQGASTEAFF. The CDR3 DNA follows: TGTGCCTGGAGCCAGGGGGCGTCGACTGAAGCTTTCTTT. V usage is TRBV30 and J usage is TRBJ1-1; 8 bases align to TRBD1. V shed 3 bases, J shed 5 bases, and the junction held 5 bases outside the gene matches. CDR3 length: 13 amino acids. Germline lookup yields CDR1 GTSNPN and CDR2 SVGIG (reference sequence).

The rearrangement links TRBV7-9 to TRBJ1-3, with D possibly being TRBD1 (6 bases). Trimming cost V 5 bases and J 4 bases, with 12 bases left between them. Germline V CDR1 and CDR2: SEHNR, FQNEAQ (reference sequence). The CDR3 extends over 14 amino acids. In DNA, the CDR3 is TGTGCCAGCAGCCAGTGGCAGGGGGGAAACACCATATATTTT. Protein product: CASSQWQGGNTIYF.

The rearrangement uses TRBV5-6 and TRBJ1-2; the D gene is possibly TRBD1 (6 bases). V was clipped by 4 bases and J by 8 bases, with 15 bases between them. This CDR3 is built from 13 residues. Germline assignment: CDR1 SGHDT and CDR2 YYEEEE. In nucleotides, the CDR3 is TGTGCCAGCAGCCCCCCCACAGGGAACGGCTACACCTTC. Translation: CASSPPTGNGYTF.

This sequence joins TRBV29-1 and TRBJ2-7, with 11 bases matching TRBD1. V shed 4 bases, J shed 4 bases, and the junction held 3 bases outside the gene matches. The CDR3 runs to 13 residues. Germline CDR1 and CDR2: SQVTM and ANQGSEA. The CDR3 bases are TGCAGCGTTGCCGGGACAGGGGGGTACGAGCAGTACTTC. This sequence encodes CSVAGTGGYEQYF.

This chain connects TRBV30 to TRBJ1-2, with D perhaps matching TRBD1 (5 bases). The germline gives CDR1 GTSNPN, CDR2 SVGIG (reference sequence). V lost 4 bases to trimming and J lost 2 bases, with 17 bases between them. The CDR3 contains 15 residues. CDR3 sequence reads: CAWTAAGEQNYGYTF. The CDR3 nucleotides are TGTGCCTGGACCGCCGCGGGGGAGCAGAACTATGGCTACACCTTC.

The chain recombines TRBV11-2 with TRBJ1-3; 8 nucleotides match TRBD1. V lost 4 bases to trimming and J lost 0 bases; unmatched junction nucleotides: 2. The CDR3 contains 15 residues. Per the germline V gene, CDR1 is SGHAT and CDR2 is FQNNGV. CDR3 nucleotides: TGTGCCAGCAGCTCCGGACAGGGCTCTGGAAACACCATATATTTT. Amino acids: CASSSGQGSGNTIYF.

The chain uses TRBV7-8 and TRBJ1-1, with 8 bases lining up with TRBD1. With V trimmed by 4 bases and J by 9 bases, 4 bases remained unmatched. The germline V gene encodes CDR1 SGHVS and CDR2 FQNEAQ. This CDR3 spans 12 amino acids. CDR3: CASSSRTGKAFF. The CDR3 bases are TGTGCCAGCAGCTCAAGGACAGGGAAAGCTTTCTTT.

The chain joins TRBV4-3 to TRBJ1-1; 10 nucleotides line up with TRBD1. Per the germline V gene, CDR1 is LGHNA and CDR2 is YSLEER. This CDR3 region has 14 residues. V was clipped by 6 bases and J by 11 bases; unmatched bases: 12. The CDR3 DNA follows: TGCGCCAGCAGAGCCGGGACAGGGGCCGTTGGGGCTTTCTTT. Translating it yields CASRAGTGAVGAFF.

The rearrangement links TRBV7-2 to TRBJ2-3; TRBD2 is a possible D gene (7 bases). Germline V gene lookup returns CDR1 SGHTA and CDR2 FQGNSA. The V gene lost 1 base and the J gene lost 4 bases, with 15 bases spanning the gap. The CDR3 loop spans 16 amino acids. CDR3: CASSLVGGGRPDTQYF. The CDR3 DNA follows: TGTGCCAGCAGCTTAGTCGGCGGGGGCAGGCCAGATACGCAGTATTTT.

The chain uses TRBV4-2 and TRBJ1-1, with 8 bases that match TRBD1. This CDR3 contains 15 residues. V was clipped by 1 base and J by 1 base; unmatched bases: 2. CDR1 is LGHNA, CDR2 YNFKEQ, per germline. The CDR3 DNA follows: TGTGCCAGCAGCCAAGCCGGGACAGGGAACACTGAAGCTTTCTTT. Residues: CASSQAGTGNTEAFF.

V and J are TRBV28 and TRBJ1-2; D is uncertain. The CDR3 sequence is 12 residues long. Germline CDR1 is MDHEN and CDR2 is SYDVKM. V lost 5 bases, J lost 3 bases, and 7 bases lay in between. The CDR3 DNA sequence: TGTGCCAGCAGTGTCCAGGACTATGGCTACACCTTC. It codes for CASSVQDYGYTF.

The rearrangement uses TRBV2 and TRBJ1-2; 8 nucleotides align to TRBD1. The CDR3 sequence is 13 residues long. With 7 bases clipped from V and 8 bases from J, the junction kept 9 bases outside the gene matches. The germline V gene has CDR1 SNHLY and CDR2 FYNNEI. CDR3 nucleotides: TGTGCCAGCACAGGCTACAGGGGGTTGGGCTACACCTTC. Translated, it gives CASTGYRGLGYTF.

The chain joins TRBV5-1 to TRBJ2-3, with D unclear. The germline gives CDR1 SGHRS, CDR2 YFSETQ. V lost 2 bases and J 0 bases, leaving 13 bases between the germline ends. This CDR3 comprises 16 residues. The CDR3 loop is CASSFIALASTDTQYF. The CDR3 bases are TGCGCCAGCAGCTTCATAGCCCTCGCTAGCACAGATACGCAGTATTTT.

This chain links TRBV6-5 with TRBJ1-4; D unclear. Deletions cut 10 bases from V and 10 bases from J, with 19 bases between. The CDR3 extends over 13 amino acids. Germline V gives CDR1 MNHEY, CDR2 SVGAGI. The CDR3 sequence is CATPAEESAKLFF. In DNA, the CDR3 is TGTGCCACCCCAGCGGAAGAATCTGCAAAACTGTTTTTT.

V gene TRBV19 combines with J gene TRBJ2-2; 12 positions agree with TRBD2. Trimming at V came to 4 bases and at J to 0 bases, leaving 6 bases not matched to a gene. CDR3 length: 18 residues. Per the germline V gene, CDR1 is LNHDA and CDR2 is SQIVND (reference sequence). CDR3 coding DNA: TGTGCCAGTAGTACGGGACTAGCGGGCCACGCGAACACCGGGGAGCTGTTTTTT. Protein product: CASSTGLAGHANTGELFF.

V is TRBV18 and J is TRBJ2-2; possible D gene TRBD1, 6 bases. CDR3 length equals 15 residues. Germline V gene lookup returns CDR1 KGHSH and CDR2 LQKENI. V dropped 1 base and J dropped 2 bases, with 8 bases sitting between them. CDR3 DNA: TGTGCCAGCTCACCACGGACAGCAAACACCGGGGAGCTGTTTTTT. Translated: CASSPRTANTGELFF. The full variable domain, rest sourced from reference TRBV18 and TRBJ2-2, is NAGVMQNPRHLVRRRGQEARLRCSPMKGHSHVYWYRQLPEEGLKFMVYLQKENIIDESGMPKERFSAEFPKEGPSILRIQQVVRGDSAAYFCASSPRTANTGELFFGEGSRLTVL.

The V gene is TRBV7-2, the J gene TRBJ1-2; a possible D gene is TRBD1 (5 bases). Germline V gene lookup returns CDR1 SGHTA and CDR2 FQGNSA. The CDR3 runs to 15 residues. V was clipped by 7 bases and J by 4 bases, with 19 bases between them. As DNA, the CDR3 is TGTGCCAGCACCCAACGCCTGGCAGGGTCCTATGGCTACACCTTC. Translated, it gives CASTQRLAGSYGYTF.

The genes are TRBV11-2 and TRBJ1-6; 12 nucleotides line up with TRBD1. This CDR3 contains 14 residues. With V trimmed by 7 bases and J by 8 bases, 3 bases remained unmatched. In germline, CDR1 is SGHAT, CDR2 FQNNGV. The CDR3 sequence: CASTGTGGYSPLHF. DNA for the CDR3: TGTGCCAGCACTGGGACAGGGGGCTATTCACCCCTCCACTTT. Full variable domain (rest looked up from reference TRBV11-2 and TRBJ1-6): EAGVAQSPRYKIIEKRQSVAFWCNPISGHATLYWYQQILGQGPKLLIQFQNNGVVDDSQLPKDRFSAERLKGVDSTLKIQPAKLEDSAVYLCASTGTGGYSPLHFGNGTRLTVT.

This rearrangement joins TRBV3-1 (or the pseudogene TRBV3-2) to TRBJ1-2; TRBD1 agrees at 9 bases. This CDR3 has 14 amino acids. J lost 3 bases, V lost 2 bases, and 1 base had no gene match. Germline CDR1 is LGHDT and CDR2 is YNNKEL (reference sequence). DNA for the CDR3: TGTGCCAGCAGCCAAACAGGGGGCGACTATGGCTACACCTTC. The encoded protein is CASSQTGGDYGYTF.

The count of this clone is one. This chain joins TRBV18 and TRBJ2-2; possible D gene TRBD1, 5 bases. Germline V gives CDR1 KGHSH, CDR2 LQKENI. CDR3 length: 13 residues. Trimming took 7 bases from V and 4 from J, leaving 10 bases between them. The CDR3 DNA is TGTGCCAGCTTAAGGGGCGGCACCGGGGAGCTGTTTTTT. This encodes CASLRGGTGELFF.